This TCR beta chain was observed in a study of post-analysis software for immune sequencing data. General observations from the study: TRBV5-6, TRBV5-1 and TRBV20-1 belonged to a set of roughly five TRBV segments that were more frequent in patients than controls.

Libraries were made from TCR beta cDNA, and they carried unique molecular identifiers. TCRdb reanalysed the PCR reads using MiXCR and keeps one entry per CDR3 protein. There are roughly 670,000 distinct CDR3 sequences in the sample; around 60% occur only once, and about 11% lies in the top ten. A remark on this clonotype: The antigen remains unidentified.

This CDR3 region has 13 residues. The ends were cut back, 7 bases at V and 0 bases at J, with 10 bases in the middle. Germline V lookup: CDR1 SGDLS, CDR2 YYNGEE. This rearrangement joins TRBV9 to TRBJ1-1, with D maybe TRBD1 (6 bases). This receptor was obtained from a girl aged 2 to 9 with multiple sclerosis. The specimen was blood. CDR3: CASSGAMNTEAFF. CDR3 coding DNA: TGTGCCAGCTCGGGGGCCATGAACACTGAAGCTTTCTTT.